These 8 T cell receptor beta chains were all obtained from the same sample, sequenced in a study of tumor-infiltrating lymphocytes in primary liver carcinoma. The authors made TCR beta cDNA from around 500 ng total RNA with a constant-region primer. Slightly modified ARM-PCR served as the procedure for the TCR beta libraries. These libraries came from three rounds of nested multiplex PCR. Running roughly 10 cycles apiece, the first two PCR rounds relied on TRBV1-TRBV30 forward primers together with a C-beta reverse primer. TCRdb re-called the multiplex PCR reads with MiXCR, one entry per CDR3 protein. The sample records about 210,000 distinct CDR3 sequences, roughly two thirds being singletons. In addition to blood RNA drawn from unsorted whole blood, germline DNA was extracted. The material sequenced was peripheral blood. Receptors originate from a woman aged 55-69 years with primary liver carcinoma and hepatitis B virus infection.

Only a few counts were recorded for this clonotype. The rearrangement uses TRBV29-1 and TRBJ1-4; D is perhaps TRBD1 (6 bases). Germline values: CDR1 SQVTM, CDR2 ANQGSEA. V lost 7 bases and J 7 bases, leaving 16 bases between the germline ends. CDR3 length equals 13 residues. CDR3 nucleotide sequence: TGCAGCGCTCTGGGACGGGGGGCTGAAAAACTGTTTTTT. It encodes CSALGRGAEKLFF.

In its sample, this clonotype was seen many times. This chain links TRBV12-3 or TRBV12-4 with TRBJ2-7, with D maybe TRBD2 (5 bases). V lost 6 bases, J lost 4 bases, and 10 bases lay in between. The CDR3 is made up of 12 amino acids. CDR3: CASRLRGYEQYF. CDR3 in DNA: TGTGCCAGCAGGCTCCGCGGGTACGAGCAGTACTTC.

With regard to this clonotype: At one of its ends the junction is not consistent with the germline gene, which may arise from a read error. The genes are TRBV10-3 and TRBJ2-5; 8 bases fit TRBD1. Per the germline V gene, CDR1 is ENHRY and CDR2 is SYGVKD. CDR3 length: 19 residues. CDR3 nucleotides: TGTGCCATTAGTGAACGGCCAGGGGGCGCCGGGGGAATAAGGGAGACCCAGTACTTC. This encodes CAISERPGGAGGIRETQYF.

About this clonotype itself: An end of the junction differs from the germline gene, which may be a read error. The chain recombines TRBV11-2 with TRBJ1-4, with 8 bases fitting TRBD1. Germline lookup yields CDR1 SGHAT and CDR2 FQNNGV. The CDR3 has 18 amino acids. The CDR3 DNA follows: TGTGCCAGCAGCGGCAGGACAGGGAGATTAGGAGGTAGTGAAAACCTGTTTTTT. This encodes CASSGRTGRLGGSENLFF.

The sample holds many counts of this clonotype. The J gene is TRBJ2-5, the V gene TRBV6-6; weak D call: TRBD2 (6 bases). Trimming cost V 6 bases and J 5 bases, with 22 bases left between them. This CDR3 is 16 amino acids long. The germline V gene has CDR1 MNHNY and CDR2 SVGAGI (reference sequence). In DNA, the CDR3 is TGTGCCAGCAGGATCGGTGTCGGGAGTGGGGGGGAGACCCAGTACTTC. Amino acid sequence: CASRIGVGSGGETQYF.

On this clonotype itself: It is likely a read error, because the conserved phenylalanine at the end of the CDR3 is missing. V and J are TRBV11-3 and TRBJ2-1, with D unclear. Germline CDR1 and CDR2: SGHNT and YENEEA. The CDR3 contains 14 residues. CDR3 amino acids: CTSNPASSYNEQFI. The DNA for the CDR3 is TGTACCAGCAATCCGGCTAGCTCCTACAATGAGCAGTTCATC.

This clonotype was counted only a few times. The chain is built from TRBV18 and TRBJ1-6, with unresolved D. V was clipped by 3 bases and J by 8 bases, with 11 bases between them. Looked up from germline, CDR1 is KGHSH and CDR2 is LQKENI. The CDR3 loop spans 14 amino acids. The chain's CDR3 is CASSPQRIDSPLHF. CDR3 nucleotides: TGTGCCAGCTCACCGCAACGAATCGATTCACCCCTCCACTTT.

This clonotype was counted at least ten times. The rearrangement joins TRBV6-5 to TRBJ2-3; TRBD2 matches at 10 bases. CDR3 size: 18 residues. CDR1 and CDR2 (germline): MNHEY, SVGAGI. Unmatched junction bases numbered 13, after V lost 6 bases and J lost 1 base. DNA for the CDR3: TGTGCCAGCAGATCTCTAACTAGCGGGAAAAGGGGCACAGATACGCAGTATTTT. Its protein product is CASRSLTSGKRGTDTQYF.